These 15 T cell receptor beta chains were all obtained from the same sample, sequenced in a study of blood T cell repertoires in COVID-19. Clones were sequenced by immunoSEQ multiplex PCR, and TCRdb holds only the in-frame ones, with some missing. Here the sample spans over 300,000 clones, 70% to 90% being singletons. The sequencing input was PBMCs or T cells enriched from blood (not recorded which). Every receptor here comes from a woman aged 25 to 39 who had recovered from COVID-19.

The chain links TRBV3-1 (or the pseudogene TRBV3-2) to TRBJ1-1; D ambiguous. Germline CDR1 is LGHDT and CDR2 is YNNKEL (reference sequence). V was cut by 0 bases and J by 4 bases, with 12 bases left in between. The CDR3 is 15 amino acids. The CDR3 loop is CASSQDLGVLTEAFF. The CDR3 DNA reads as TGTGCCAGCAGCCAAGATCTCGGGGTACTCACTGAAGCTTTCTTT.

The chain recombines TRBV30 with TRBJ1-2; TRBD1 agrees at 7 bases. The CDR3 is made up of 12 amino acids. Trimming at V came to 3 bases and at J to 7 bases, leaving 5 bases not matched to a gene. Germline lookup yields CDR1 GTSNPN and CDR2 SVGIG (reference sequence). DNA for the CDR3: TGTGCCTGGAGGACAGGGTTTAGTGGCTACACCTTC. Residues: CAWRTGFSGYTF.

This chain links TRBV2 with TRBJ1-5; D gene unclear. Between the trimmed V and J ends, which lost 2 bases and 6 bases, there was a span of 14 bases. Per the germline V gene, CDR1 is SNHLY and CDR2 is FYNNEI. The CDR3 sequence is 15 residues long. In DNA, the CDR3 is TGTGCCAGCAGTGAAAGGTTGGCGGAGACTCAGCCCCAGCATTTT. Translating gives CASSERLAETQPQHF.

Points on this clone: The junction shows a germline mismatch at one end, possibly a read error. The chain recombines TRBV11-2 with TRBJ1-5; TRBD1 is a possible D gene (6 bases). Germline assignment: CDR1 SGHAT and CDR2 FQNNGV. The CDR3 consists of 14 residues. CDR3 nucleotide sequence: TGTGCCAGCAGCTTGGAAGGGGGGGTTCAGGCCCAGCATTTT. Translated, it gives CASSLEGGVQAQHF. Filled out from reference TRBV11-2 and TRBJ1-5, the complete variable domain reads EAGVAQSPRYKIIEKRQSVAFWCNPISGHATLYWYQQILGQGPKLLIQFQNNGVVDDSQLPKDRFSAERLKGVDSTLKIQPAKLEDSAVYLCASSLEGGVQAQHFGDGTRLSIL.

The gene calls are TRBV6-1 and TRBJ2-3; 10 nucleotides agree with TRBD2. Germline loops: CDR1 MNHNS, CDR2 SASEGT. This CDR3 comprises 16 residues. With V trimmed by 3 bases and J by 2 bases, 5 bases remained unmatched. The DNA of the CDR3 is TGTGCCAGCAGTGACCCTAGCGGGGGACTCACAGATACGCAGTATTTT. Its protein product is CASSDPSGGLTDTQYF.

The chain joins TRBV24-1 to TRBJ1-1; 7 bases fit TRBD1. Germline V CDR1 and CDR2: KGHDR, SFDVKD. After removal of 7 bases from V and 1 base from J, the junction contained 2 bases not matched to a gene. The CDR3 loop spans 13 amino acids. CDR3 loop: CATRGTENTEAFF. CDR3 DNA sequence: TGTGCCACCAGGGGGACAGAGAACACTGAAGCTTTCTTT.

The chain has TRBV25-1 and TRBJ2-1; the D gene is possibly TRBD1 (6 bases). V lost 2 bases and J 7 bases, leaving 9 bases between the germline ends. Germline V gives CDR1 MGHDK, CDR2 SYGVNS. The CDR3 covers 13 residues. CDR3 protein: CASSEDRINEQFF. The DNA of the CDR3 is TGTGCCAGCAGTGAAGACAGGATAAATGAGCAGTTCTTC.

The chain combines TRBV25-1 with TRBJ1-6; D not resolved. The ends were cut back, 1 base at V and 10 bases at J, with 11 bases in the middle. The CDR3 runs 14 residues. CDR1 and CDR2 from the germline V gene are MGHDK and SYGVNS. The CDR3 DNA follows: TGTGCCAGCAGTGAATTGCAGGTCCCCTCACCCCTCCACTTT. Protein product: CASSELQVPSPLHF.

CDR3 bases: TGTGCCAGCTCACCACGACAGGGAATAGAGACCCAGTACTTC. It specifies CASSPRQGIETQYF. The chain uses TRBV18 and TRBJ2-5, with 7 bases identical to TRBD1. V lost 1 base and J lost 4; bases outside the gene matches: 3. Germline assignment: CDR1 KGHSH and CDR2 LQKENI. The CDR3 runs 14 residues.

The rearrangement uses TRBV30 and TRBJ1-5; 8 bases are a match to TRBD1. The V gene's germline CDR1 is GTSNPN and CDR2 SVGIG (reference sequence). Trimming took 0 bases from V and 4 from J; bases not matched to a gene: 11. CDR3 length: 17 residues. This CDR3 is CAWSVYRGVGVNQPQHF. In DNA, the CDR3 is TGTGCCTGGAGTGTGTACAGGGGGGTTGGTGTGAATCAGCCCCAGCATTTT.

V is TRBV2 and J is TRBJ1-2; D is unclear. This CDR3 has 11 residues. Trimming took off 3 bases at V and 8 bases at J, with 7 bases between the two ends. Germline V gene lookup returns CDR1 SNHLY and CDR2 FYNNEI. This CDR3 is CASSEGWGYTF. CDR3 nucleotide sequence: TGTGCCAGCAGTGAGGGCTGGGGCTACACCTTC.

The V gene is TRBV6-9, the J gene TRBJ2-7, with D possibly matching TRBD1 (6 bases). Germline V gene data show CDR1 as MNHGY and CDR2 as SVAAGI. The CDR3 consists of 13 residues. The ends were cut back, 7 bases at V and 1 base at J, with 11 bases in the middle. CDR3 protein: CASNEDRSYEQYF. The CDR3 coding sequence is TGTGCCAGCAATGAAGACAGGTCCTACGAGCAGTACTTC.

The CDR3 nucleotides read TGTGCCAGTAGATGGGAGGGTCGAGCGGATACGCAGTATTTT. Translated: CASRWEGRADTQYF. V and J are TRBV19 and TRBJ2-3; 7 nucleotides match TRBD2. CDR3 size: 14 residues. The V gene end was trimmed by 6 bases and the J gene end by 6 bases; junction bases not matched to a gene: 9. CDR1 and CDR2 (germline): LNHDA, SQIVND (reference sequence).

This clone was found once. Here the CDR3 DNA reads TGTGCCAGCAACCATAAGAACACCGGGGAGCTGTTTTTT. Translated: CASNHKNTGELFF. The V and J genes are TRBV14 and TRBJ2-2, with D hard to call. Germline-derived CDR1 and CDR2 are SGHDN and FVKESK. The CDR3 spans 13 residues. V was shortened by 7 bases and J by 1 base, with 7 bases between the two germline ends.

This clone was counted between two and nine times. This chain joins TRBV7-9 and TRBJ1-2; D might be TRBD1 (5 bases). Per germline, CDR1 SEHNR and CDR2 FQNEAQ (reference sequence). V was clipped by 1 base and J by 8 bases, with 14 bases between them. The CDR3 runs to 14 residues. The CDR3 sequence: CASSLVTGTMGYTF. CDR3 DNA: TGTGCCAGCAGCTTAGTTACGGGGACTATGGGCTACACCTTC.